What follows describes a single T cell receptor beta chain. Its antigen is undetermined. These data belong to a study of siplizumab effects on memory and regulatory T cells. Study-wide results and caveats: Siplizumab led to significantly less abundant alloreactive sequences that could be traced back to unstimulated CD4+ memory cells. It seemed that naive T cells were more diverse than memory cells and were major contributors to the alloresponse.

Per sample, the assay covered about 10^5 TCR templates. TCRdb's copy holds only in-frame clones and misses some; the assay was immunoSEQ multiplex PCR. The repertoire has under 130,000 clones, under 95% of them found once; the top ten carry about 0.32%. The sample taken for sequencing was CD4+ T cells sorted from blood. This TCR was recovered from a human donor in good health.

This CDR3 reads CASSLGSAGSPLHF. The CDR3 bases are TGCGCCAGCAGCTTGGGTTCAGCCGGATCACCCCTCCACTTT. This chain connects TRBV5-1 to TRBJ1-6, with no clear D. CDR3 length equals 14 residues. Per germline, CDR1 SGHRS and CDR2 YFSETQ. Trimming cost V 0 bases and J 10 bases, with 11 bases left between them. The full variable domain, with the rest looked up from reference TRBV5-1 and TRBJ1-6, is KAGVTQTPRYLIKTRGQQVTLSCSPISGHRSVSWYQQTPGQGLQFLFEYFSETQRNKGNFPGRFSGRQFSNSRSEMNVSTLELGDSALYLCASSLGSAGSPLHFGNGTRLTVT.